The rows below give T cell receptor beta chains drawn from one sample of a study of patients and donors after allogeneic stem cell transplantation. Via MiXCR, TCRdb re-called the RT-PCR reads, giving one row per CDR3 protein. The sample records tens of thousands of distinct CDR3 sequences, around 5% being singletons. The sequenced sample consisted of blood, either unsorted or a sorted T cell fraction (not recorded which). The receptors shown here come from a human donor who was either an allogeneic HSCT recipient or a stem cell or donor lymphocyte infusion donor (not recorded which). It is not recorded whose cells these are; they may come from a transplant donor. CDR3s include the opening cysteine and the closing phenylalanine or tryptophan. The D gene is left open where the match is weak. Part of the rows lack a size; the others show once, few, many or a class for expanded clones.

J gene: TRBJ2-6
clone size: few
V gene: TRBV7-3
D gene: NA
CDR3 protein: CASSLVAVGANVLTF
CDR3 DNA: TGTGCCAGCAGCTTAGTGGCAGTTGGGGCCAACGTCCTGACTTTC

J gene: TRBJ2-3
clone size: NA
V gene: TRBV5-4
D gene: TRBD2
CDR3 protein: CASSLGLAGGPWGTQYF
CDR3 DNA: TGTGCCAGCAGCTTGGGATTAGCGGGGGGGCCATGGGGTACGCAGTATTTT

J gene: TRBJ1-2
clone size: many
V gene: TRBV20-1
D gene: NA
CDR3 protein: CSARIQDYGYTF
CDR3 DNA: TGCAGTGCTAGAATACAGGACTATGGCTACACCTTC

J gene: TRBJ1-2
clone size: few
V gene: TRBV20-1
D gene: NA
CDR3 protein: CSARLLSETYGYTF
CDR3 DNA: TGCAGTGCTAGACTGCTCTCAGAAACTTATGGCTACACCTTC

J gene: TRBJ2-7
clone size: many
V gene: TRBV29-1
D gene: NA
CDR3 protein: CSVRFNKYEQYF
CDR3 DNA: TGCAGCGTTCGCTTCAACAAGTACGAGCAGTACTTC

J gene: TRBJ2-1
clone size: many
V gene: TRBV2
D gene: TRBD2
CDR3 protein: CASSESQGGTFF
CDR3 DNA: TGTGCCAGCAGTGAGTCCCAGGGAGGGACGTTCTTC

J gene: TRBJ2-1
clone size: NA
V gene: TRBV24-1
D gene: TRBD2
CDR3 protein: CATSDSSGGASNEQFF
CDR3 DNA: TGTGCCACCAGTGATTCAAGCGGGGGGGCCTCCAATGAGCAGTTCTTC

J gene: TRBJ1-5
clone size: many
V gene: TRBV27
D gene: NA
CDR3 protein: CASSAGFRNQPQHF
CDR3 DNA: TGTGCCAGCAGTGCAGGGTTCCGGAATCAGCCCCAGCATTTT

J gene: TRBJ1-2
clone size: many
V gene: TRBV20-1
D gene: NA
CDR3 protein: CSAREIYYGYTF
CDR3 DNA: TGCAGTGCTAGAGAGATCTACTATGGCTACACCTTC

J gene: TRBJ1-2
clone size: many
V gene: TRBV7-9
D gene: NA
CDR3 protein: CASSARTAYGYTF
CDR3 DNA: TGTGCCAGCAGCGCCCGGACAGCCTATGGCTACACCTTC

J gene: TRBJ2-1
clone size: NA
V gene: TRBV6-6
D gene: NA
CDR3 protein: CASSSAFLDEQFF
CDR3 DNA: TGTGCCAGCTCGTCCGCCTTCCTCGATGAGCAGTTCTTC

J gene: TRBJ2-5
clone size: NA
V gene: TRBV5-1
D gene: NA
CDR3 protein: CASSSLGGPGETQYF
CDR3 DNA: TGCGCCAGCAGCTCCCTGGGTGGTCCGGGGGAGACCCAGTACTTC

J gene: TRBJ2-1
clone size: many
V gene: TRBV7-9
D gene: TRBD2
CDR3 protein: CASSLVNSGRNEQFF
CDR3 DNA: TGTGCCAGCAGCTTAGTGAATAGCGGGAGAAATGAGCAGTTCTTC

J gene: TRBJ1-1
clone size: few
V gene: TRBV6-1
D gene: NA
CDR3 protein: CASRENGEDTEAFF
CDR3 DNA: TGTGCCAGCAGAGAAAACGGGGAAGACACTGAAGCTTTCTTT

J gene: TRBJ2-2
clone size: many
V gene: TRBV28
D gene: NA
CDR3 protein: CASSFEAANTGELFF
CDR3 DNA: TGTGCCAGCAGTTTCGAAGCAGCTAACACCGGGGAGCTGTTTTTT

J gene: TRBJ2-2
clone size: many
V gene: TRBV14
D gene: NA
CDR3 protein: CASSLSQTFTGELFF
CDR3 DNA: TGTGCCAGCAGCCTTTCCCAGACCTTCACCGGGGAGCTGTTTTTT

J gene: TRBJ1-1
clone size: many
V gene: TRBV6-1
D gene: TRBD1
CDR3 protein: CASNSGGEDTEAFF
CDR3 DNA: TGTGCCAGCAACTCAGGGGGAGAGGACACTGAAGCTTTCTTT

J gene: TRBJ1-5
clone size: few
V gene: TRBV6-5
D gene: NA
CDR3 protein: CASSFSPYSNQPQHF
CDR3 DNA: TGTGCCAGCAGTTTCAGCCCGTATAGCAATCAGCCCCAGCATTTT

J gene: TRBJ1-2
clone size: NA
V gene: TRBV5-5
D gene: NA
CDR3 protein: CASSPGDKLNYGYTF
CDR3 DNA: TGTGCCAGCAGCCCCGGCGATAAGCTCAACTATGGCTACACCTTC

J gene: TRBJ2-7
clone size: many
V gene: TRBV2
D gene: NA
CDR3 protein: CASSLGGRSGEQYF
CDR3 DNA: TGTGCCAGCAGCCTTGGGGGCAGGTCGGGGGAGCAGTACTTC

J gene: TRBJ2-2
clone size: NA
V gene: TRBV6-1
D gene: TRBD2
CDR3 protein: CASSERGGRGTGELFF
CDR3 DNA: TGTGCCAGCAGTGAACGGGGCGGGAGGGGCACCGGGGAGCTGTTTTTT

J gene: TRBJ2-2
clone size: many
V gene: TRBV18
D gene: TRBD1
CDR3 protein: CASSPPNRGPNTGELFF
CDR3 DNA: TGTGCCAGCTCACCACCGAACAGGGGGCCCAACACCGGGGAGCTGTTTTTT

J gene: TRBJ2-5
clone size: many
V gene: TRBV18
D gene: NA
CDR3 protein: CASSQEETQYF
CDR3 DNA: TGTGCCAGCTCACAGGAAGAGACCCAGTACTTC

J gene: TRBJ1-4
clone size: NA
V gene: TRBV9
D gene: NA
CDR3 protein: CASTTGAGGVEKLFF
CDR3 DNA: TGTGCCAGCACGACGGGGGCCGGAGGGGTGGAAAAACTGTTTTTT

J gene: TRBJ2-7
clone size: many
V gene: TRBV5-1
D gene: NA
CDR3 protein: CASSLPTGTLSYEQYF
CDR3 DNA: TGCGCCAGCAGCTTACCAACAGGAACGCTTTCCTACGAGCAGTACTTC

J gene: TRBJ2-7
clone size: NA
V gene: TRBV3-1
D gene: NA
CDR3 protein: CASSLRSERYEQYF
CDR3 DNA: TGTGCCAGCAGCCTCAGATCGGAACGTTACGAGCAGTACTTC

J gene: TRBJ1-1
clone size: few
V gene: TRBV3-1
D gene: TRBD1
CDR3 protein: CASSQYPGQGMVTEAFF
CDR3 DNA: TGTGCCAGCAGCCAATATCCGGGACAGGGTATGGTGACTGAAGCTTTCTTT

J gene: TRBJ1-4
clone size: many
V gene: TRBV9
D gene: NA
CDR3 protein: CASSPTGGGGKLFF
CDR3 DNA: TGTGCCAGCAGCCCCACGGGGGGGGGAGGAAAACTGTTTTTT

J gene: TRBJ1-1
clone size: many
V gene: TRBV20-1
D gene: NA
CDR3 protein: CSASTQVNTEAFF
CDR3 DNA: TGCAGTGCTAGTACTCAGGTGAACACTGAAGCTTTCTTT

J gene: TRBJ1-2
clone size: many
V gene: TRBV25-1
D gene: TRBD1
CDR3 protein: CASSEYGTDSGYTF
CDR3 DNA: TGTGCCAGCAGTGAATATGGGACAGATAGTGGCTACACCTTC

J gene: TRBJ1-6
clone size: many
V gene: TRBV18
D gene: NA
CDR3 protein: CASSPGYNSPLHF
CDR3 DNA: TGTGCCAGCTCACCAGGGTATAATTCACCCCTCCACTTT

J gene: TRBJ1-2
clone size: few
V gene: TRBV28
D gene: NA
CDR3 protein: CASRPQGNYGYTF
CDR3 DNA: TGTGCCAGCAGACCTCAGGGCAACTATGGCTACACCTTC

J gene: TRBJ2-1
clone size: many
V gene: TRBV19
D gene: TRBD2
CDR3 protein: CASRGLAGGSYNEQFF
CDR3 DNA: TGTGCCAGTAGGGGACTAGCGGGAGGGTCCTACAATGAGCAGTTCTTC

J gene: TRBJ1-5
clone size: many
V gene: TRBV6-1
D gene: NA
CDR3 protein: CASSTGSGNQPQHF
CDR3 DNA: TGTGCCAGCAGTACAGGGTCTGGCAATCAGCCCCAGCATTTT

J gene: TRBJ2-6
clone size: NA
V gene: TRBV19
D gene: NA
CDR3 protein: CASSPAGNRANVLTF
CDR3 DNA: TGTGCCAGTAGCCCCGCCGGAAACCGGGCCAACGTCCTGACTTTC

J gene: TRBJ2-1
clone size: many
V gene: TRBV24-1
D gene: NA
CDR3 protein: CATSESRDHNEQFF
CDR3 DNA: TGTGCCACCAGTGAATCCCGGGACCATAATGAGCAGTTCTTC

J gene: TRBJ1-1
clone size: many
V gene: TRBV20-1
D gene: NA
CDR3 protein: CSASWEEAFF
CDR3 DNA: TGCAGTGCTAGTTGGGAAGAAGCTTTCTTT

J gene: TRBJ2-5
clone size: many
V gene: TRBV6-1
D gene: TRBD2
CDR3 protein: CASSRLGTSGKETQYF
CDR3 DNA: TGTGCCAGCAGTCGTCTCGGGACTAGCGGGAAAGAGACCCAGTACTTC

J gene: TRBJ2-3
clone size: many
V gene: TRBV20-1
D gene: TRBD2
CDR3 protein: CSARDPLAGGADTQYF
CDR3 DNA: TGCAGTGCTAGAGACCCGTTAGCGGGGGGGGCAGATACGCAGTATTTT

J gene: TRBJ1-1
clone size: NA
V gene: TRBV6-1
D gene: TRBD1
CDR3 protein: CASSATGQGAKAFF
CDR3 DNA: TGTGCCAGCAGTGCAACCGGACAGGGGGCGAAAGCTTTCTTT

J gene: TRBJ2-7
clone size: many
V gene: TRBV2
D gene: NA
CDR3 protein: CASSRTSSEQYF
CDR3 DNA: TGTGCCAGCAGCCGAACTAGCTCCGAGCAGTACTTC

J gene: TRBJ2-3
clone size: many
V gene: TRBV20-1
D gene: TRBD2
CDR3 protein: CSARDPLAGGLQYF
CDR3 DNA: TGCAGTGCTAGAGATCCCCTAGCGGGAGGCCTTCAGTATTTT

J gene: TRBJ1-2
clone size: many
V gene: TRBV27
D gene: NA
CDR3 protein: CASSVSHSRSGYTF
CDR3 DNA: TGTGCCAGCAGTGTTTCCCACTCTCGAAGCGGCTACACCTTC

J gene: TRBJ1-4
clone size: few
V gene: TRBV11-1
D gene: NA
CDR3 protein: CASSLVGRLPRRSEKLFF
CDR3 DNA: TGTGCCAGCAGCTTAGTTGGTCGGTTGCCAAGAAGGAGTGAAAAACTGTTTTTT

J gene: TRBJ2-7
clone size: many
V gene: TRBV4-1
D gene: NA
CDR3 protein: CASSPISTTSRYEQYF
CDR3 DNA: TGCGCCAGCAGCCCAATTTCCACGACCAGCAGGTACGAGCAGTACTTC

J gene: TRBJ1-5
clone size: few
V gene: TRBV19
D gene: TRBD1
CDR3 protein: CASNPPTGQRNQPQHF
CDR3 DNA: TGTGCCAGTAATCCCCCGACAGGGCAACGAAATCAGCCCCAGCATTTT

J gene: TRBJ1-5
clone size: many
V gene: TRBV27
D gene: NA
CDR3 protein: CASSPYTNPGQPQHF
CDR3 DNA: TGTGCCAGCAGTCCATACACGAACCCGGGTCAGCCCCAGCATTTT

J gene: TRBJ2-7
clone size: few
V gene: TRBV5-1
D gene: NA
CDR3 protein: CACSLVAGYEQYF
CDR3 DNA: TGCGCCTGCAGCTTGGTAGCAGGCTACGAGCAGTACTTC

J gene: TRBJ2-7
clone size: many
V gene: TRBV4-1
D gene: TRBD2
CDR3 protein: CASTSRAGDYEQYF
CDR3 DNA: TGCGCCAGCACCTCAAGAGCGGGAGACTACGAGCAGTACTTC

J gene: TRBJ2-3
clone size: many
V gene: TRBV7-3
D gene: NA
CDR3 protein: CASSQQSTDTQYF
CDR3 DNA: TGTGCCAGCAGCCAGCAGAGCACAGATACGCAGTATTTT

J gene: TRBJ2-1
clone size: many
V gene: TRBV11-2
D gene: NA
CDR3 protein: CASSSPGLLRYNEQFF
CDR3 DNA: TGTGCCAGCAGCTCTCCGGGACTCCTAAGATACAATGAGCAGTTCTTC

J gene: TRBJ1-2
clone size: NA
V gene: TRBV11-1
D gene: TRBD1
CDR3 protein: CASSFDGQGEGYGYTF
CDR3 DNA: TGTGCCAGCAGCTTCGACGGACAGGGAGAGGGGTATGGCTACACCTTC

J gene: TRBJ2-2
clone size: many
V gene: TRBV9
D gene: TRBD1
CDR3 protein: CASSVEGTELTGELFF
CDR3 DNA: TGTGCCAGCAGCGTAGAAGGGACAGAGCTAACCGGGGAGCTGTTTTTT

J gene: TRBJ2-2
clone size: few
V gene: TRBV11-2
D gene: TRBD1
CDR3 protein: CASRQTGRNTGELFF
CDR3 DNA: TGTGCCAGCAGGCAGACAGGGAGGAACACCGGGGAGCTGTTTTTT

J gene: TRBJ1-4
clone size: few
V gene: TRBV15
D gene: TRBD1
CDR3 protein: CATTQGAGEKLFF
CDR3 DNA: TGTGCCACCACCCAGGGGGCGGGTGAAAAACTGTTTTTT

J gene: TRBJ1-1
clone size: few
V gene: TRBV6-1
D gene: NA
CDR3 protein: CASSDTGRANTEAFF
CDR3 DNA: TGTGCCAGCAGTGATACAGGGAGGGCGAACACTGAAGCTTTCTTT

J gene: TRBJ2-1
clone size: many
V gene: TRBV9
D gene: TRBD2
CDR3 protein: CASSVSGSENEQFF
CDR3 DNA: TGTGCCAGCAGCGTTAGCGGGAGCGAGAATGAGCAGTTCTTC

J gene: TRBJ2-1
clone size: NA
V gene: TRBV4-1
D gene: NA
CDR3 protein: CATSGGGFSYNEQFF
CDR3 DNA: TGCGCCACCTCCGGGGGCGGGTTCTCCTACAATGAGCAGTTCTTC

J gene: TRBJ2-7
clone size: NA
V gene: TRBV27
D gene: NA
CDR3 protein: CASSLSGSPEQYF
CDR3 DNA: TGTGCCAGCAGTTTATCCGGGAGCCCTGAGCAGTACTTC

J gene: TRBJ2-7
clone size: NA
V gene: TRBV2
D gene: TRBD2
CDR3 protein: CASRTGTTTYEQYF
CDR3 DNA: TGTGCCAGCAGGACCGGGACTACCACCTACGAGCAGTACTTC